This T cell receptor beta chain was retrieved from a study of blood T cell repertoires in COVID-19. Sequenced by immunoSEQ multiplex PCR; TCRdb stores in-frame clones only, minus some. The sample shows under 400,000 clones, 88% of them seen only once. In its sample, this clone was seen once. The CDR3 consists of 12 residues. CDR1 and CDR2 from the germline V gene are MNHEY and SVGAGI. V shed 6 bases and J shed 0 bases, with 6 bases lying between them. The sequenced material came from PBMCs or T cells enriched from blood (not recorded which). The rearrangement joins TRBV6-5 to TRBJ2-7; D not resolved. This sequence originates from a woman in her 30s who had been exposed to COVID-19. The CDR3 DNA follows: TGTGCCAGCAGGAGTAACTCCTACGAGCAGTACTTC. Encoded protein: CASRSNSYEQYF.